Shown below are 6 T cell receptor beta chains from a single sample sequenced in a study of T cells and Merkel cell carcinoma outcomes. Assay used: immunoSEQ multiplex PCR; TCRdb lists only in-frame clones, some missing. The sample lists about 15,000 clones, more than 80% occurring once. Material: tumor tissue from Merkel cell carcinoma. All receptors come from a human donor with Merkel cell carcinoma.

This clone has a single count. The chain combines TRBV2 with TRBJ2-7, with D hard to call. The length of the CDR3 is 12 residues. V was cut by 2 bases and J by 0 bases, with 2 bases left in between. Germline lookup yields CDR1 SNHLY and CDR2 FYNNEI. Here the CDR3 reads CASSESSYEQYF. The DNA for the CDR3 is TGTGCCAGCAGTGAAAGCTCCTACGAGCAGTACTTC.

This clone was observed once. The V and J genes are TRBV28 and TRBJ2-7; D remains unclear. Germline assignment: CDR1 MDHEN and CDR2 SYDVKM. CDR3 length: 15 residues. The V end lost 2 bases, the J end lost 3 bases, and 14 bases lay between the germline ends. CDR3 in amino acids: CASSLNSGLNYEQYF. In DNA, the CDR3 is TGTGCCAGCAGTTTAAACTCCGGGTTGAACTACGAGCAGTACTTC.

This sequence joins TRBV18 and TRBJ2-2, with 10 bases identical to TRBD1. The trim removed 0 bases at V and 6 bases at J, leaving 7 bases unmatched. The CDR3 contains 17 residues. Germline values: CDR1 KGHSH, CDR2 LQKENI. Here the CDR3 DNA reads TGTGCCAGCTCACCACCTGCAGGACAGGGGGTTGCCGGGGAGCTGTTTTTT. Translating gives CASSPPAGQGVAGELFF.

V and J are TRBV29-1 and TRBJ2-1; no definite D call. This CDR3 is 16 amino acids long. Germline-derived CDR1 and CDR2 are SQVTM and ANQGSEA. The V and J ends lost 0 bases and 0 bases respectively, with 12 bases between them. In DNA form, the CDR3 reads TGCAGCGTTGAAGAGAGTCCAACGAGCTCCTACAATGAGCAGTTCTTC. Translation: CSVEESPTSSYNEQFF.

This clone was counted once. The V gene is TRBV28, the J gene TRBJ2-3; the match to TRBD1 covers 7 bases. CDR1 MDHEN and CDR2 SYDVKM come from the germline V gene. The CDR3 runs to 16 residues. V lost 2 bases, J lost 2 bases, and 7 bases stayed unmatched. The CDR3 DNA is TGTGCCAGCAGTTTACCCGGACAGGTATACACAGATACGCAGTATTTT. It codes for CASSLPGQVYTDTQYF.

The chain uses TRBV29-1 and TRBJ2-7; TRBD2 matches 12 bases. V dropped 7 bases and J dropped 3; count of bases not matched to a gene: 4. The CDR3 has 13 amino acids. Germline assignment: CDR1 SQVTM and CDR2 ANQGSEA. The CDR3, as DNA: TGCAGCGCCGGACTAGCGGGAAGCTACGAGCAGTACTTC. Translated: CSAGLAGSYEQYF.